This is a list of T cell receptor beta chains from one sample in a study of identical twins. TCRdb analysed the 5' RACE reads with MiXCR anew, one entry per CDR3 protein. Of around 1.7 million distinct CDR3 sequences in the sample, under 35% are singletons; the top ten hold more than 0.25%. Sequences were obtained from cord blood. These receptors all stem from a newborn girl in good health. Each CDR3 is given with its conserved first and last residue. Each record gives: CDR3 protein, CDR3 DNA, D gene, clone size, V gene, J gene. D genes are given only for firm matches. Part of the rows lack a size; the others show once, few, many or a class for expanded clones.

CDR3 protein: CASSQFGTGAYNEQFF
CDR3 DNA: TGCGCCAGCAGCCAGTTTGGGACAGGGGCGTACAATGAGCAGTTCTTC
D gene: TRBD1
clone size: few
V gene: TRBV4-1
J gene: TRBJ2-1

CDR3 protein: CASSEIRSYNEQFF
CDR3 DNA: TGTGCCAGCAGTGAAATCAGATCCTACAATGAGCAGTTCTTC
D gene: NA
clone size: NA
V gene: TRBV6-1
J gene: TRBJ2-1

CDR3 protein: CASSATGTDTQYF
CDR3 DNA: TGTGCCAGCAGCGCAACAGGGACAGATACGCAGTATTTT
D gene: NA
clone size: many
V gene: TRBV12-3/TRBV12-4
J gene: TRBJ2-3

CDR3 protein: CASSLGPDRDYGYTF
CDR3 DNA: TGTGCCAGCAGCTTAGGTCCGGACAGGGACTATGGCTACACCTTC
D gene: TRBD1
clone size: NA
V gene: TRBV7-8
J gene: TRBJ1-2

CDR3 protein: CASGSWEVRNEQYF
CDR3 DNA: TGTGCTAGTGGTTCTTGGGAAGTTCGGAATGAGCAGTACTTC
D gene: NA
clone size: NA
V gene: TRBV12-5
J gene: TRBJ2-4

CDR3 protein: CASSLSRDYNEQFF
CDR3 DNA: TGTGCCAGCAGCCTTAGCAGAGACTACAATGAGCAGTTCTTC
D gene: NA
clone size: many
V gene: TRBV4-2
J gene: TRBJ2-1

CDR3 protein: CASSSWVTANYGYTF
CDR3 DNA: TGTGCCAGCAGTTCCTGGGTCACAGCTAACTATGGCTACACCTTC
D gene: NA
clone size: few
V gene: TRBV28
J gene: TRBJ1-2

CDR3 protein: CATSAIMNTEAFF
CDR3 DNA: TGTGCCACCAGCGCGATCATGAACACTGAAGCTTTCTTT
D gene: NA
clone size: NA
V gene: TRBV15
J gene: TRBJ1-1

CDR3 protein: CASSLSREVRVVNYGYTF
CDR3 DNA: TGTGCCAGCAGTTTATCGAGAGAAGTTAGGGTAGTTAACTATGGCTACACCTTC
D gene: NA
clone size: NA
V gene: TRBV27
J gene: TRBJ1-2

CDR3 protein: CASSQVGRGPNSPLHF
CDR3 DNA: TGTGCCAGCAGCCAGGTTGGCAGGGGTCCGAATTCACCCCTCCACTTT
D gene: NA
clone size: NA
V gene: TRBV14
J gene: TRBJ1-6

CDR3 protein: CASSQDTPGRYNEQFF
CDR3 DNA: TGTGCCAGCAGCCAAGATACCCCAGGTCGCTACAATGAGCAGTTCTTC
D gene: NA
clone size: NA
V gene: TRBV4-2
J gene: TRBJ2-1

CDR3 protein: CSARLEVVRDGYEQYF
CDR3 DNA: TGCAGTGCTAGGCTCGAGGTTGTCAGGGACGGATACGAGCAGTACTTC
D gene: NA
clone size: few
V gene: TRBV20-1
J gene: TRBJ2-7

CDR3 protein: CASSLMCGGTYNEQFF
CDR3 DNA: TGCGCCAGCAGCTTGATGTGCGGGGGGACCTACAATGAGCAGTTCTTC
D gene: TRBD2
clone size: NA
V gene: TRBV5-1
J gene: TRBJ2-1

CDR3 protein: CASSLVLAGDSYEQYF
CDR3 DNA: TGCGCCAGCAGCTTGGTCCTAGCGGGAGATTCCTACGAGCAGTACTTC
D gene: TRBD2
clone size: NA
V gene: TRBV5-1
J gene: TRBJ2-7

CDR3 protein: CASSPGTRKDTQYF
CDR3 DNA: TGTGCCAGCAGTCCCGGGACTAGGAAGGATACGCAGTATTTT
D gene: TRBD2
clone size: few
V gene: TRBV6-5
J gene: TRBJ2-3

CDR3 protein: CAISRDSTEAFF
CDR3 DNA: TGTGCCATCAGTCGGGACAGCACTGAAGCTTTCTTT
D gene: TRBD1
clone size: NA
V gene: TRBV10-3
J gene: TRBJ1-1

CDR3 protein: CASSVAMGETQYF
CDR3 DNA: TGTGCCAGCAGTGTAGCGATGGGGGAGACCCAGTACTTC
D gene: NA
clone size: many
V gene: TRBV27
J gene: TRBJ2-5

CDR3 protein: CASSLSWTQFF
CDR3 DNA: TGTGCCAGCAGTTTGAGCTGGACGCAGTTCTTC
D gene: NA
clone size: few
V gene: TRBV12-3/TRBV12-4
J gene: TRBJ2-1

CDR3 protein: CATSDSPSGGYGYTF
CDR3 DNA: TGTGCCACCAGTGATTCACCCTCAGGGGGGTATGGCTACACCTTC
D gene: TRBD1
clone size: few
V gene: TRBV24-1
J gene: TRBJ1-2

CDR3 protein: CSVTGTVSYEQYF
CDR3 DNA: TGCAGCGTCACCGGGACCGTCTCCTACGAGCAGTACTTC
D gene: NA
clone size: NA
V gene: TRBV29-1
J gene: TRBJ2-7

CDR3 protein: CASSYAGDFYGYTF
CDR3 DNA: TGTGCCAGCAGTTATGCAGGGGACTTCTATGGCTACACCTTC
D gene: NA
clone size: few
V gene: TRBV6-2/TRBV6-3
J gene: TRBJ1-2

CDR3 protein: CASSLFRMLARGEQFF
CDR3 DNA: TGTGCCAGCAGTTTATTTCGAATGCTAGCGAGGGGCGAGCAGTTCTTC
D gene: NA
clone size: NA
V gene: TRBV28
J gene: TRBJ2-1

CDR3 protein: CASRFRSSVLGRYGYTF
CDR3 DNA: TGCGCCAGCAGGTTCCGCAGCAGTGTACTTGGGCGCTATGGCTACACCTTC
D gene: NA
clone size: NA
V gene: TRBV5-1
J gene: TRBJ1-2

CDR3 protein: CASSERSGRVYNEQFF
CDR3 DNA: TGTGCCAGCAGTGAACGAAGCGGGAGAGTCTACAATGAGCAGTTCTTC
D gene: TRBD2
clone size: NA
V gene: TRBV25-1
J gene: TRBJ2-1

CDR3 protein: CASSEFHYEQYF
CDR3 DNA: TGCGCCAGCAGTGAATTCCACTACGAGCAGTACTTC
D gene: NA
clone size: many
V gene: TRBV5-1
J gene: TRBJ2-7

CDR3 protein: CSARVVQETQYF
CDR3 DNA: TGCAGTGCTAGAGTAGTCCAGGAGACCCAGTACTTC
D gene: NA
clone size: NA
V gene: TRBV20-1
J gene: TRBJ2-5

CDR3 protein: CASSQSVTSGRRDTQYF
CDR3 DNA: TGTGCCAGCAGCCAAAGTGTGACTAGCGGGAGACGAGATACGCAGTATTTT
D gene: TRBD2
clone size: NA
V gene: TRBV14
J gene: TRBJ2-3

CDR3 protein: CASSVGFLALTGELFF
CDR3 DNA: TGTGCCAGCAGCGTAGGATTCCTAGCGCTTACCGGGGAGCTGTTTTTT
D gene: NA
clone size: NA
V gene: TRBV9
J gene: TRBJ2-2

CDR3 protein: CASSHGQGLQPQHF
CDR3 DNA: TGCGCCAGCAGCCACGGACAGGGTCTACAGCCCCAGCATTTT
D gene: TRBD1
clone size: few
V gene: TRBV4-1
J gene: TRBJ1-5

CDR3 protein: CSARVPSGPFYEQYF
CDR3 DNA: TGCAGTGCTAGAGTCCCTAGCGGGCCCTTCTACGAGCAGTACTTC
D gene: TRBD2
clone size: NA
V gene: TRBV20-1
J gene: TRBJ2-7

CDR3 protein: CASSPSVQGEVYGYTF
CDR3 DNA: TGTGCCAGCAGTCCGTCAGTTCAGGGCGAAGTCTATGGCTACACCTTC
D gene: NA
clone size: many
V gene: TRBV27
J gene: TRBJ1-2

CDR3 protein: CASSLLGLWMYTSGTGELFF
CDR3 DNA: TGTGCCAGCAGCTTATTAGGGCTATGGATGTACACCTCGGGAACCGGGGAGCTGTTTTTT
D gene: NA
clone size: NA
V gene: TRBV7-2
J gene: TRBJ2-2

CDR3 protein: CASSITGMNTEAFF
CDR3 DNA: TGTGCCAGCAGTATCACAGGCATGAACACTGAAGCTTTCTTT
D gene: NA
clone size: NA
V gene: TRBV6-1
J gene: TRBJ1-1

CDR3 protein: CASSLNGRGTDTQYF
CDR3 DNA: TGTGCCAGCAGTTTAAACGGGAGAGGGACAGATACGCAGTATTTT
D gene: NA
clone size: few
V gene: TRBV12-3/TRBV12-4
J gene: TRBJ2-3

CDR3 protein: CASSLAGDHGYTF
CDR3 DNA: TGCGCCAGCAGCTTGGCGGGCGACCATGGCTACACCTTC
D gene: NA
clone size: NA
V gene: TRBV5-1
J gene: TRBJ1-2

CDR3 protein: CAGRAGQGMKLFF
CDR3 DNA: TGTGCCGGCAGGGCTGGACAGGGGATGAAACTGTTTTTT
D gene: TRBD1
clone size: few
V gene: TRBV11-2
J gene: TRBJ1-4

CDR3 protein: CASSLAGKGTEAFF
CDR3 DNA: TGTGCCAGCAGCTTAGCGGGGAAGGGTACTGAAGCTTTCTTT
D gene: NA
clone size: few
V gene: TRBV7-6
J gene: TRBJ1-1

CDR3 protein: CSASRLVGVYEQFF
CDR3 DNA: TGCAGTGCTAGTAGACTAGTGGGAGTGTATGAGCAGTTCTTC
D gene: NA
clone size: NA
V gene: TRBV20-1
J gene: TRBJ2-1